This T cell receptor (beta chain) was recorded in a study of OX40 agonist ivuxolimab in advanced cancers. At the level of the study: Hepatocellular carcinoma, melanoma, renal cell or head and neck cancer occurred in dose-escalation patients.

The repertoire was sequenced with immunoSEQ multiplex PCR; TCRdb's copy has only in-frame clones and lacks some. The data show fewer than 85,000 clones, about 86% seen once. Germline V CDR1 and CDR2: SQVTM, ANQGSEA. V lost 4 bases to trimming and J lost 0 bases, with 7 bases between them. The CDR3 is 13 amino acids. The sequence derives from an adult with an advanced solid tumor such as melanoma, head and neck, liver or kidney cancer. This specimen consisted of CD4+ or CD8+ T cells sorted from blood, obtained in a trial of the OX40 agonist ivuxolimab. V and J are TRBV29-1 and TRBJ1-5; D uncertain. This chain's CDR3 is CSVVANSNQPQHF. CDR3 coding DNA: TGCAGCGTTGTTGCCAATAGCAATCAGCCCCAGCATTTT.